Below, 22 T cell receptor beta chains from the same sample are listed, as sequenced in a study of blood T cell repertoires in COVID-19. Sequenced by immunoSEQ multiplex PCR; TCRdb stores in-frame clones only, minus some. The sample lists some 320,000 clones, around nine tenths occurring once. Source material: PBMCs or T cells enriched from blood (not recorded which). All receptors come from a man aged 55 to 70 who had recovered from COVID-19.

This chain uses TRBV6-2 or TRBV6-3 with TRBJ2-1, with D possibly matching TRBD1 (5 bases). Trimming pared 4 bases from V and 8 bases from J, leaving 9 bases between. The CDR3 sequence is 12 residues long. CDR1 and CDR2 (germline): MNHEY, SVGEGT. The CDR3, as DNA: TGTGCCAGCAGTTTAATGGGGCATGAGCAGTTCTTC. As protein: CASSLMGHEQFF.

Only one count was recorded for this clone. The chain employs TRBV18 and TRBJ1-2; 8 nucleotides align to TRBD1. V gave up 3 bases and J gave up 4 bases; unmatched junction bases: 7. CDR1 and CDR2 (germline): KGHSH, LQKENI. CDR3 length: 15 amino acids. CDR3: CASSPSGQGSYGYTF. DNA of the CDR3: TGTGCCAGCTCACCCTCCGGACAGGGCTCCTATGGCTACACCTTC.

This clone was found a few times. This sequence joins TRBV5-4 and TRBJ1-1; D ambiguous. The V and J ends lost 4 bases and 4 bases respectively, with 14 bases between them. CDR1 SGHNT and CDR2 YYREEE come from the germline V gene (reference sequence). The CDR3 has 14 amino acids. Here the CDR3 reads CASSQQGGVTEAFF. In nucleotides, the CDR3 is TGTGCCAGCAGCCAACAAGGAGGAGTCACTGAAGCTTTCTTT.

The chain is built from TRBV29-1 and TRBJ2-1; D ambiguous. The CDR3 has 11 amino acids. From germline, CDR1 is SQVTM and CDR2 ANQGSEA. V lost 7 bases, J lost 8 bases, and 12 bases lay in between. The CDR3, as DNA: TGCAGCGGCGGTCAAATCCATGAGCAGTTCTTC. Protein: CSGGQIHEQFF.

V gene TRBV5-1 combines with J gene TRBJ1-4, with D possibly TRBD1 on 5 matching bases. The CDR3 sequence is 16 residues long. Germline V gene data show CDR1 as SGHRS and CDR2 as YFSETQ. V lost 4 bases to trimming and J lost 10 bases, with 23 bases between them. Here the CDR3 reads CASSGGGISGAGKLFF. DNA of the CDR3: TGCGCCAGCAGCGGGGGAGGAATTTCCGGCGCAGGAAAACTGTTTTTT. The full variable domain, in which reference TRBV5-1 and TRBJ1-4 provide the parts outside the CDR3, is KAGVTQTPRYLIKTRGQQVTLSCSPISGHRSVSWYQQTPGQGLQFLFEYFSETQRNKGNFPGRFSGRQFSNSRSEMNVSTLELGDSALYLCASSGGGISGAGKLFFGSGTQLSVL.

J is TRBJ2-1 and V is TRBV5-1, with 7 bases identical to TRBD1. V was clipped by 4 bases and J by 6 bases; unmatched bases: 28. The germline V gene has CDR1 SGHRS and CDR2 YFSETQ. This CDR3 has 21 amino acids. The CDR3 coding sequence is TGCGCCAGCAGCCGCACGAGAAGACAGGGAACCCTACAATCACAACCCAATGAGCAGTTCTTC. This sequence encodes CASSRTRRQGTLQSQPNEQFF. Drawing the rest from reference TRBV5-1 and TRBJ2-1, the complete variable domain is KAGVTQTPRYLIKTRGQQVTLSCSPISGHRSVSWYQQTPGQGLQFLFEYFSETQRNKGNFPGRFSGRQFSNSRSEMNVSTLELGDSALYLCASSRTRRQGTLQSQPNEQFFGPGTRLTVL.

CDR3 coding DNA: TGCGCCAGCAGCTCAGCAGGGGTCTCTGGAAACACCATATATTTT. This encodes CASSSAGVSGNTIYF. This sequence joins TRBV5-1 and TRBJ1-3, with D tentatively TRBD1 (6 bases). V gave up 3 bases and J gave up 0 bases, with 10 bases separating them. The germline gives CDR1 SGHRS, CDR2 YFSETQ. The CDR3 totals 15 residues.

The V gene is TRBV6-6, the J gene TRBJ2-7, with TRBD2 identical over 10 bases. CDR3 length equals 15 residues. J was trimmed by 3 bases and V by 7 bases; bases with no gene match: 9. Germline V gene data show CDR1 as MNHNY and CDR2 as SVGAGI (reference sequence). CDR3 amino acids: CASTPLTSGHYEQYF. In DNA form, the CDR3 reads TGTGCCAGCACCCCCCTGACTAGCGGGCACTACGAGCAGTACTTC.

The J gene is TRBJ1-4, the V gene TRBV7-9, with a tentative D call TRBD1 (6 bases). Germline loops: CDR1 SEHNR, CDR2 FQNEAQ (reference sequence). The length of the CDR3 is 17 residues. V was cut by 5 bases and J by 0 bases, with 16 bases left in between. The CDR3, as DNA: TGTGCCAGCAGCCCGGGAAGGGGGAACCCAACTAATGAAAAACTGTTTTTT. Protein product: CASSPGRGNPTNEKLFF.

The chain links TRBV5-4 to TRBJ1-1; D is unclear. V shed 1 base and J shed 1 base, with 11 bases lying between them. Germline loops: CDR1 SGHNT, CDR2 YYREEE (reference sequence). The CDR3 length is 15 residues. The CDR3 loop reads CASSLPLGGNTEAFF. The CDR3, as DNA: TGTGCCAGCAGCTTGCCCCTTGGCGGGAACACTGAAGCTTTCTTT.

J is TRBJ1-6 and V is TRBV27, with TRBD1 matching 8 bases. This CDR3 contains 15 residues. CDR1 and CDR2 from the germline V gene are MNHEY and SMNVEV (reference sequence). V was pared by 4 bases and J by 7 bases, with 6 bases of the junction left unmatched. This CDR3 reads CASSYMGQANSPLHF. CDR3 DNA sequence: TGTGCCAGCAGTTATATGGGACAGGCGAATTCACCCCTCCACTTT.

The chain recombines TRBV4-2 with TRBJ1-2; 8 bases are a match to TRBD1. The CDR3 has 19 amino acids. Germline V gives CDR1 LGHNA, CDR2 YNFKEQ. V was clipped by 4 bases and J by 8 bases; unmatched bases: 24. The CDR3 spells CASSPLLDRGVFSIWGYTF. The CDR3 bases are TGTGCCAGCAGCCCTCTACTAGACAGGGGCGTATTCTCGATCTGGGGCTACACCTTC.

The J gene is TRBJ1-2, the V gene TRBV19; tentatively, D is TRBD1 (6 bases). CDR1 is LNHDA, CDR2 SQIVND, per germline (reference sequence). CDR3 length: 15 amino acids. Trimming cost V 8 bases and J 2 bases, with 18 bases left between them. The CDR3 coding sequence is TGTGCCAGTGGAACAGGGCGCTCAGCGAACTATGGCTACACCTTC. The encoded protein is CASGTGRSANYGYTF. Together with reference TRBV19 and TRBJ1-2, the CDR3 gives the full variable domain: DGGITQSPKYLFRKEGQNVTLSCEQNLNHDAMYWYRQDPGQGLRLIYYSQIVNDFQKGDIAEGYSVSREKKESFPLTVTSAQKNPTAFYLCASGTGRSANYGYTFGSGTRLTVV.

The genes are TRBV2 and TRBJ2-5; 10 nucleotides line up with TRBD2. The germline V gene has CDR1 SNHLY and CDR2 FYNNEI. The junction had 4 bases not matched to a gene; V was cut back by 2 bases and J by 4 bases. The CDR3 contains 15 residues. In DNA, the CDR3 is TGTGCCAGCAGTGAACCTAGCGGGGGAGGAGAGACCCAGTACTTC. Translation gives CASSEPSGGGETQYF.

The chain combines TRBV3-1 (or the pseudogene TRBV3-2) with TRBJ1-6; weak D call: TRBD1 (5 bases). Germline V gene sequence: CDR1 LGHDT, CDR2 YNNKEL (reference sequence). The CDR3 covers 16 residues. V shed 2 bases and J shed 0 bases, with 8 bases lying between them. CDR3 sequence (DNA): TGTGCCAGCAGCCAAAGACAGAGCTCCTATAATTCACCCCTCCACTTT. It yields the protein CASSQRQSSYNSPLHF.

The genes are TRBV11-3 and TRBJ2-7, with TRBD2 as a possible D gene (7 bases). The germline gives CDR1 SGHNT, CDR2 YENEEA. The CDR3 runs to 18 residues. Trimming removed 0 bases at V and 6 bases at J, with 24 bases between. The CDR3 sequence is CASSLDPPVAGVRGEQYF. In DNA, the CDR3 is TGTGCCAGCAGCTTAGATCCCCCGGTGGCGGGAGTCAGGGGCGAGCAGTACTTC.

This chain joins TRBV7-2 and TRBJ2-7, with a possible D match to TRBD2 (5 bases). CDR1 is SGHTA, CDR2 FQGNSA, per germline. The CDR3 has 14 residues. V was pared by 9 bases and J by 0 bases, with 15 bases between. DNA of the CDR3: TGTGCCAGTTCCGGGATTGCCGGCTCCTACGAGCAGTACTTC. Translated: CASSGIAGSYEQYF.

The rearrangement uses TRBV3-1 (or the pseudogene TRBV3-2) and TRBJ2-7, with no clear D. CDR3 length equals 19 residues. V gave up 4 bases and J gave up 3 bases, with 28 bases separating them. Germline V lookup: CDR1 LGHDT, CDR2 YNNKEL (reference sequence). CDR3 in amino acids: CASSPSLFIPRPPRYEQYF. The CDR3 region has the DNA TGTGCCAGCAGCCCAAGCCTCTTCATCCCGCGGCCACCACGCTACGAGCAGTACTTC.

The chain employs TRBV9 and TRBJ1-4; maybe TRBD1 (5 bases). This CDR3 comprises 15 residues. Trimming took off 4 bases at V and 4 bases at J, with 14 bases between the two ends. The germline gives CDR1 SGDLS, CDR2 YYNGEE. CDR3 residues: CASSRSRAGNEKLFF. DNA of the CDR3: TGTGCCAGCAGCCGATCCAGGGCTGGTAATGAAAAACTGTTTTTT.

The chain employs TRBV14 and TRBJ1-1, with no clear D. Trimming took off 4 bases at V and 3 bases at J, with 9 bases between the two ends. Germline CDR1 and CDR2: SGHDN and FVKESK. The CDR3 covers 13 residues. The CDR3 loop reads CASSPPRDTEAFF. As DNA, the CDR3 is TGTGCCAGCAGCCCTCCCCGGGACACTGAAGCTTTCTTT.

This chain's CDR3 is CASGLGRGDEQYF. The CDR3 bases are TGTGCTAGTGGTTTGGGAAGGGGTGACGAGCAGTACTTC. The chain joins TRBV12-5 to TRBJ2-7; maybe TRBD1 (5 bases). The germline V gene encodes CDR1 LGHNT and CDR2 FRNRAP. The CDR3 is 13 residues long. V shed 1 base and J shed 5 bases, with 9 bases lying between them.

This rearrangement joins TRBV9 to TRBJ2-3; tentatively, D is TRBD1 (5 bases). CDR3 length equals 16 residues. Germline values: CDR1 SGDLS, CDR2 YYNGEE. V dropped 0 bases and J dropped 4 bases, with 15 bases sitting between them. CDR3 in amino acids: CASSVAEGVTADTQYF. The CDR3 bases are TGTGCCAGCAGCGTAGCGGAAGGGGTTACGGCAGATACGCAGTATTTT.